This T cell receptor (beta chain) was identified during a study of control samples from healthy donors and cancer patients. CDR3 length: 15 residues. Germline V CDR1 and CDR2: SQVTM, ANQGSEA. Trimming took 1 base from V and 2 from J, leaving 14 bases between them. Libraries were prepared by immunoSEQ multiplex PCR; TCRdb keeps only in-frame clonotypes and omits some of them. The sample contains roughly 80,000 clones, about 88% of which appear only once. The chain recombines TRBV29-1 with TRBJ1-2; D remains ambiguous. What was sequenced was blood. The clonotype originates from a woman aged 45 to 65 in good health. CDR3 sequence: CSVEGRLAGNYGYTF. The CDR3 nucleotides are TGCAGCGTTGAAGGCCGTTTAGCGGGGAACTATGGCTACACCTTC.